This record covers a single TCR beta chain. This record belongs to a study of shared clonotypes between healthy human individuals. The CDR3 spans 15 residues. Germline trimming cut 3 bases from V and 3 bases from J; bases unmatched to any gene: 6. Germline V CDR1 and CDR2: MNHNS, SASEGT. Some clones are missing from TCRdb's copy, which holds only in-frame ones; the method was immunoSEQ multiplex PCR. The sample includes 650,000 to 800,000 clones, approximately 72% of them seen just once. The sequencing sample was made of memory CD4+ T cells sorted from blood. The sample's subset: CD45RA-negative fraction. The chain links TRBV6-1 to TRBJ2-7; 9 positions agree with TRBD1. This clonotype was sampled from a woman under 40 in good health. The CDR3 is CASSESTGGDYEQYF. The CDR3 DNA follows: TGTGCCAGCAGTGAGTCAACAGGGGGCGACTACGAGCAGTACTTC.